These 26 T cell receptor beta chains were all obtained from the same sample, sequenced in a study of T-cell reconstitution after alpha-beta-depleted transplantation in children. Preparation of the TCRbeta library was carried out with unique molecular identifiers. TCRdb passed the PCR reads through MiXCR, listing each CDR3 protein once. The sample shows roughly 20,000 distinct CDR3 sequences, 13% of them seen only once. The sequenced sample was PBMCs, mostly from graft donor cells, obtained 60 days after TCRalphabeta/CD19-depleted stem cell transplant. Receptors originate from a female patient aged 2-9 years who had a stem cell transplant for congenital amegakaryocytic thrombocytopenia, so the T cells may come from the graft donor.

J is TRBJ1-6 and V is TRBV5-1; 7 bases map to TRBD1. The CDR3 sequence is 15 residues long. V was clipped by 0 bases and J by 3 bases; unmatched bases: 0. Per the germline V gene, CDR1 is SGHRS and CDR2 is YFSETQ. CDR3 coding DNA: TGCGCCAGCAGCTTGGGGGACAGCTATAATTCACCCCTCCACTTT. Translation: CASSLGDSYNSPLHF.

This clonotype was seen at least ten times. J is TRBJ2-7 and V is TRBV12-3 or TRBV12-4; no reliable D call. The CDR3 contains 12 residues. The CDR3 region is CQTKSESYEQYF. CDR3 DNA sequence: TGTCAGACGAAATCGGAATCCTACGAGCAGTACTTC.

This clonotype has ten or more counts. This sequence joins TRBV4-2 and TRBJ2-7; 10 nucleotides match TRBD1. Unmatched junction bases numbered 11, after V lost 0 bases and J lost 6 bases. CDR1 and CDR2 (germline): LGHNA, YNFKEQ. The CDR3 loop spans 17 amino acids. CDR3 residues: CASSQEKRDRGVFEQYF. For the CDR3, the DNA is TGTGCCAGCAGCCAAGAGAAACGGGACAGGGGTGTTTTCGAGCAGTACTTC.

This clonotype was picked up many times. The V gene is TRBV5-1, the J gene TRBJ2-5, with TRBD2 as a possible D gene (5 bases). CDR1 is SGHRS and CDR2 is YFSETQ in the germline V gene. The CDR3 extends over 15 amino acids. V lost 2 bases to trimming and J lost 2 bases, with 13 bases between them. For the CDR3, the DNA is TGCGCCAGCAGCTTAGCCGGGGTGGCACAAGAGACCCAGTACTTC. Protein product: CASSLAGVAQETQYF. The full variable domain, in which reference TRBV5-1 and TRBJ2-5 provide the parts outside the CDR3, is KAGVTQTPRYLIKTRGQQVTLSCSPISGHRSVSWYQQTPGQGLQFLFEYFSETQRNKGNFPGRFSGRQFSNSRSEMNVSTLELGDSALYLCASSLAGVAQETQYFGPGTRLLVL.

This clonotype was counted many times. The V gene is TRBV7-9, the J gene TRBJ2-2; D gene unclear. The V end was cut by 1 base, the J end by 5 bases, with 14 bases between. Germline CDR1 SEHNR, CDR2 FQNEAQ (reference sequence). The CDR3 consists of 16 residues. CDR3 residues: CASSLVVYSETGELFF. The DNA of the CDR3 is TGTGCCAGCAGCTTAGTAGTTTACAGCGAGACCGGGGAGCTGTTTTTT.

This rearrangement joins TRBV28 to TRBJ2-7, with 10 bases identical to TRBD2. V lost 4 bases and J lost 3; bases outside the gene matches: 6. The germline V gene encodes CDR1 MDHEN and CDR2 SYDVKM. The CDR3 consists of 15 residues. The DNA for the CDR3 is TGTGCCAGCAGTTGGATTGGACTAGCGGTCTACGAGCAGTACTTC. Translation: CASSWIGLAVYEQYF.

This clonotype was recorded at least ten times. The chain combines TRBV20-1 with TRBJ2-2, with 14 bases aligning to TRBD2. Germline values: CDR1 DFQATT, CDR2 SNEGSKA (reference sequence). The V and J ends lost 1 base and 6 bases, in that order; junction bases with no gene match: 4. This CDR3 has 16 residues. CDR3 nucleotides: TGCAGTGCTAGAGCCGGGACTAGCGGGAGCTCCGGGGAGCTGTTTTTT. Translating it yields CSARAGTSGSSGELFF.

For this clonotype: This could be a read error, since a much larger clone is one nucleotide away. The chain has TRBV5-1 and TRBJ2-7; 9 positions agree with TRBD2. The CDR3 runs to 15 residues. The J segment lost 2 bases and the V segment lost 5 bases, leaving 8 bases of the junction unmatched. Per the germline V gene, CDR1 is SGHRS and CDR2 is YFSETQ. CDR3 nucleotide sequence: TGCGCCAGCAGTTTACTAGCGGGTGAAACCTACGAGCAGTACTTC. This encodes CASSLLAGETYEQYF.

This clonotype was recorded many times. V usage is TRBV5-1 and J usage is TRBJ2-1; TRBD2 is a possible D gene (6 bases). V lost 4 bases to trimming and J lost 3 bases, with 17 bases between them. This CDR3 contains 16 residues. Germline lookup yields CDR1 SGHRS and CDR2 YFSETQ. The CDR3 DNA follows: TGCGCCAGCAGCCTGGGGCCGGGAGTCCTCTACAATGAGCAGTTCTTC. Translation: CASSLGPGVLYNEQFF. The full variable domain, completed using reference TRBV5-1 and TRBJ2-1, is KAGVTQTPRYLIKTRGQQVTLSCSPISGHRSVSWYQQTPGQGLQFLFEYFSETQRNKGNFPGRFSGRQFSNSRSEMNVSTLELGDSALYLCASSLGPGVLYNEQFFGPGTRLTVL.

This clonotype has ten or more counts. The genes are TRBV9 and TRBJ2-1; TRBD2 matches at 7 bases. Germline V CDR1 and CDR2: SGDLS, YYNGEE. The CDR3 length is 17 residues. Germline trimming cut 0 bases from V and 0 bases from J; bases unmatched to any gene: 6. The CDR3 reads CASSVVGGSSSYNEQFF. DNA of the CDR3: TGTGCCAGCAGCGTAGTCGGGGGGTCGAGCTCCTACAATGAGCAGTTCTTC.

The CDR3 sequence: CASSSDGHSNQPQHF. CDR3 nucleotides: TGTGCCAGCAGTTCGGACGGTCATAGCAATCAGCCCCAGCATTTT. This chain connects TRBV12-3 or TRBV12-4 to TRBJ1-5; no firm D call. This CDR3 is built from 15 residues. With 4 bases removed from V and 0 bases from J, the gap between germline ends came to 10 bases.

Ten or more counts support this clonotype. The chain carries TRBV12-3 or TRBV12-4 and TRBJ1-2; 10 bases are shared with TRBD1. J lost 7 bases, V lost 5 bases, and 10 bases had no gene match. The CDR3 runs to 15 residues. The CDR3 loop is CASSPQDRGWGGYTF. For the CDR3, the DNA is TGTGCCAGCAGTCCGCAGGACAGGGGGTGGGGTGGCTACACCTTC.

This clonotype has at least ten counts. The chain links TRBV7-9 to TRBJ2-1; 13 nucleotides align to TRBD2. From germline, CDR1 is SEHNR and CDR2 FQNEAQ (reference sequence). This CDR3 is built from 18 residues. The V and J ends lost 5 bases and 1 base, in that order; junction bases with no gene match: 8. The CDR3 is CASSPLAGGPGSYNEQFF. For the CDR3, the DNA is TGTGCCAGCAGCCCACTAGCGGGAGGGCCCGGGTCCTACAATGAGCAGTTCTTC.

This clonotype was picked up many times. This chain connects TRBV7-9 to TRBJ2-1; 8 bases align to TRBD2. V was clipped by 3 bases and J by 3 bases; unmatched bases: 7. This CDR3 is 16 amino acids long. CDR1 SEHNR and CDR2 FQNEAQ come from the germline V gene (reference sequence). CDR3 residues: CASSLGAGVIYNEQFF. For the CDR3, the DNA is TGTGCCAGCAGCTTGGGAGCGGGGGTTATCTACAATGAGCAGTTCTTC.

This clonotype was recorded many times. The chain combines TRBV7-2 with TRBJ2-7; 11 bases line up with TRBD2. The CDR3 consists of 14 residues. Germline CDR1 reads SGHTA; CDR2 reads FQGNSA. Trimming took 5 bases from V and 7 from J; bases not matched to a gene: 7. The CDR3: CASSLPPSGREQYF. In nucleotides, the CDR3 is TGTGCCAGCAGCCTCCCCCCTAGCGGGAGGGAGCAGTACTTC.

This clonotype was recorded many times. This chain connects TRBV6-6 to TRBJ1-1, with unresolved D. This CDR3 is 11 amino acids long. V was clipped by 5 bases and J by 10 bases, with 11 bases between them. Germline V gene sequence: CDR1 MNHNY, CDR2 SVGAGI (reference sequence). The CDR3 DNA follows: TGTGCCAGCAGTACCGGTGACACAGCTTTCTTT. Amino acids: CASSTGDTAFF.

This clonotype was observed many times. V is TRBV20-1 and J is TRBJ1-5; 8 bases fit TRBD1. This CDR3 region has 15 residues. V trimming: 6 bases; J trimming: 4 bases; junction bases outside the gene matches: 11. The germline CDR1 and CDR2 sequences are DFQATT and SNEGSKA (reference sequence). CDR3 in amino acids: CSATRVGQANQPQHF. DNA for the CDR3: TGCAGTGCCACCCGGGTGGGACAGGCTAATCAGCCCCAGCATTTT.

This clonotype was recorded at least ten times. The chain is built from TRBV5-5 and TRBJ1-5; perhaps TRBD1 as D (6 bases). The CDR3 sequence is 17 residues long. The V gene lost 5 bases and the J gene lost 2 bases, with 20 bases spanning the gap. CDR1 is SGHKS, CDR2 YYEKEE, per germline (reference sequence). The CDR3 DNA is TGTGCCAGCAGTTCCAGCCTTAACAGGGCCCGCAATCAGCCCCAGCATTTT. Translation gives CASSSSLNRARNQPQHF.

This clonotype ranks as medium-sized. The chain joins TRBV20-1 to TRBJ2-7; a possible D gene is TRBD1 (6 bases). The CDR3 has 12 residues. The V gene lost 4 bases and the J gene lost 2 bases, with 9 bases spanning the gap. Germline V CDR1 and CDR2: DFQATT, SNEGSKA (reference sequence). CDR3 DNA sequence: TGCAGTGCTAAGGGACACCCCTACGAGCAGTACTTC. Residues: CSAKGHPYEQYF.

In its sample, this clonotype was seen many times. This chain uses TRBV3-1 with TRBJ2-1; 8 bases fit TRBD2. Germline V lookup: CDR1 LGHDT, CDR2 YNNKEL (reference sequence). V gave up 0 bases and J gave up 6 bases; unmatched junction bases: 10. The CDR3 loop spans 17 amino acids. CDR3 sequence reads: CASSQDPSGLAGNEQFF. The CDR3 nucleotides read TGTGCCAGCAGCCAAGATCCATCAGGGCTAGCGGGCAATGAGCAGTTCTTC.

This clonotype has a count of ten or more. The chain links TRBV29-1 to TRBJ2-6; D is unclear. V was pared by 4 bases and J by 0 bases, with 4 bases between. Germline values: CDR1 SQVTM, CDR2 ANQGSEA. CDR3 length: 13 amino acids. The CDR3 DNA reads TGCAGCGTTGCTCTCTCTGGGGCCAACGTCCTGACTTTC. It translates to CSVALSGANVLTF.

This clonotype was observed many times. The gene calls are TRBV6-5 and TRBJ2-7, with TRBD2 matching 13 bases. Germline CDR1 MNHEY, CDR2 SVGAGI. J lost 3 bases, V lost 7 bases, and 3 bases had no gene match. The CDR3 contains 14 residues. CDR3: CASTRTSGSYEQYF. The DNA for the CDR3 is TGTGCCAGCACCCGGACTAGCGGGAGCTACGAGCAGTACTTC.

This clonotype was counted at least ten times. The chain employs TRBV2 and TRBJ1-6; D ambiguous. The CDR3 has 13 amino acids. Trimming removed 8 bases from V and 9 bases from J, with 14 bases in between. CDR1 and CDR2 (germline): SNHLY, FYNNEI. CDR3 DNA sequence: TGTGCCAGCCGGGTGGTAATGGGTTCACCCCTCCACTTT. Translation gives CASRVVMGSPLHF.

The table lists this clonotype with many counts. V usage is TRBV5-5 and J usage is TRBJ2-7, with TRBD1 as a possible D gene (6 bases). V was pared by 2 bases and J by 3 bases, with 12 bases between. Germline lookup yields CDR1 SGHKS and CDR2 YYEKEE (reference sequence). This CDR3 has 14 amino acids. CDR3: CASSLGTPLYEQYF. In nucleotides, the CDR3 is TGTGCCAGCAGCTTAGGGACACCCCTCTACGAGCAGTACTTC.

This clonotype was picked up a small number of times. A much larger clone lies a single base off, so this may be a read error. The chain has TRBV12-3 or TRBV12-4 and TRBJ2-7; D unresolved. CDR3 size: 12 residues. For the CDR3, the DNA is TGTGCCAGCAGTCCCAGCTCCTCCGAGCAGTACTTC. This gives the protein CASSPSSSEQYF.

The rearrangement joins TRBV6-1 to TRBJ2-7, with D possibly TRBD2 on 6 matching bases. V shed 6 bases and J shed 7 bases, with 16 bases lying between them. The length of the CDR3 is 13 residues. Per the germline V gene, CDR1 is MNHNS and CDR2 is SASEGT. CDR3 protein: CASRDPGAWEQYF. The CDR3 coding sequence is TGTGCCAGCAGGGACCCGGGAGCGTGGGAGCAGTACTTC.